The clone carrying this TCR beta chain was seen many times. The target antigen is unknown. The sample is drawn from a study of spatial heterogeneity in lung cancer. General study points: Expanded alpha and beta TCR counts within tumors tracked tumor mutation counts.

Described time point: sample taken at primary tumor resection. In TCRdb, the 5' RACE reads were re-called with MiXCR into one record per CDR3 protein. The sample has approximately 23,000 distinct CDR3 sequences, approximately 4.3% seen once. This TCR came from a male donor with early-stage non-small cell lung cancer. The sample was lung tumor tissue, taken at surgery.

As DNA, the CDR3 is TGCGCCAGCAGCCCAGCCCGGACAGGGCTGGGTGGCTACACCTTC. Translated, it gives CASSPARTGLGGYTF. The rearrangement links TRBV5-1 to TRBJ1-2, with TRBD1 matching over 8 bases. CDR3 length: 15 amino acids. Germline CDR1 reads SGHRS; CDR2 reads YFSETQ. The trim removed 4 bases at V and 7 bases at J, leaving 12 bases unmatched.